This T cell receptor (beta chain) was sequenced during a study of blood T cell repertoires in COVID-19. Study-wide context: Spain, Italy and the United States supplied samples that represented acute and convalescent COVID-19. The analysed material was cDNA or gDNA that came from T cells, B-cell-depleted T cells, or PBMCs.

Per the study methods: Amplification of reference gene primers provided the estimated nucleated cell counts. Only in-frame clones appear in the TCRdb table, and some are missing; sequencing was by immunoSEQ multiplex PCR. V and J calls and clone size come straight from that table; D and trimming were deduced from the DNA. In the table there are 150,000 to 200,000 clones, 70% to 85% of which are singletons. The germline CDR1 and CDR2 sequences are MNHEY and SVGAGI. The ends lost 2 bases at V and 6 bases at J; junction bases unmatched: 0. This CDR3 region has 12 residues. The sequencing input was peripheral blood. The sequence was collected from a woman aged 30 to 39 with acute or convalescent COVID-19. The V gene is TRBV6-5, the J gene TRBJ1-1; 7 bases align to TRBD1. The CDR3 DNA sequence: TGTGCCAGCAGTTACGGACAGGCTGAAGCTTTCTTT. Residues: CASSYGQAEAFF.